The clone carrying this T cell receptor beta chain turned up a few times. As yet, its antigen is unknown. The CDR3 is 15 amino acids. Trimming cost V 5 bases and J 0 bases, with 11 bases left between them. In germline, CDR1 is MNHEY, CDR2 SMNVEV (reference sequence). The record originates from a study of vaccination and CD4 T cells after COVID-19. Treatment in this sample: roughly nine-day PBMC culture with coronavirus spike peptide pools or control peptides (ViraFEST assay). With the Oncomine TCR Beta short-read assay, DNA from cultured CD4+ T cells was sequenced. TCRdb independently ran MiXCR on the PCR reads; one entry per CDR3 protein. The sample lists around 20,000 distinct CDR3 sequences, approximately 40% occurring once.

V gene TRBV27 combines with J gene TRBJ1-3; D might be TRBD1 (5 bases). The sequence was obtained from a human donor who had recovered from COVID-19. This specimen consisted of CD4+ T cells from blood, cultured in vitro, obtained before SARS-CoV-2 vaccination. CDR3 residues: CASSTQGRSGNTIYF. As DNA, the CDR3 is TGTGCCAGCAGTACCCAGGGCCGCTCTGGAAACACCATATATTTT.